One sample yielded the 4 T cell receptor beta chains listed below, sequenced in a study of T cells in Graves' hyperthyroidism and ophthalmopathy (dated by TCRdb to about 2019). Libraries came from multiplex PCR. Sequenced on an Illumina HiSeq 2000. Amplification of TCR beta CDR3 regions was carried out from RNA transcripts. A first-round RT-PCR of the TCR CDR3 used the HTBI primer set with the Qiagen OneStep RT-PCR kit. TCRdb passed the public sequencing reads through fastp at Q25 and MiXCR, retaining productive beta sequences. Identical CDR3 proteins give one entry, which carries the most common genes and DNA. The sample table contains 690,000 or so distinct CDR3 sequences; only one count was recorded for roughly 20% of them. The ten largest clones add up to 16% of the sample. What was sequenced was blood. These receptors were collected from a woman aged 45-65 years with Graves' hyperthyroidism that later progressed to Graves' ophthalmopathy.

This clonotype was seen only a few times. CDR3 residues: CASSQPGQGFSPLHF. In DNA, the CDR3 is TGCGCCAGCAGCCAACCGGGACAGGGGTTTTCACCCCTCCACTTT. The chain is built from TRBV4-1 and TRBJ1-6, with 10 bases that match TRBD1. This CDR3 contains 15 residues. V gave up 2 bases and J gave up 9 bases; unmatched junction bases: 4. Germline values: CDR1 MGHRA, CDR2 YSYEKL.

V is TRBV4-1 and J is TRBJ2-1; the match to TRBD2 covers 10 bases. The germline V gene encodes CDR1 MGHRA and CDR2 YSYEKL. V was clipped by 3 bases and J by 6 bases; unmatched bases: 20. The CDR3 has 20 amino acids. The CDR3 DNA reads as TGCGCCAGCAGCCATCCTAGGGAGGATAGCGGGGGGCCGTTTTTCAATGAGCAGTTCTTC. Residues: CASSHPREDSGGPFFNEQFF.

This clonotype has just a few counts. The rearrangement links TRBV9 to TRBJ2-1, with TRBD2 matching over 7 bases. The germline gives CDR1 SGDLS, CDR2 YYNGEE. The CDR3 contains 16 residues. V lost 0 bases to trimming and J lost 4 bases; unmatched junction nucleotides: 7. The CDR3 protein is CASSVDPGGLYNEQFF. CDR3 DNA sequence: TGTGCCAGCAGCGTAGATCCGGGGGGACTTTACAATGAGCAGTTCTTC.

This clonotype was picked up many times. The rearrangement links TRBV6-1 to TRBJ1-4, with 10 positions matching TRBD1. The junction had 5 bases not matched to a gene; V was cut back by 6 bases and J by 7 bases. The CDR3 contains 14 residues. Per germline, CDR1 MNHNS and CDR2 SASEGT. The CDR3 nucleotides read TGTGCCAGCAGCTCCGGGACAGGGGCTGAAAAACTGTTTTTT. It codes for CASSSGTGAEKLFF.